This T cell receptor beta chain comes out of a study of beta chain features in type 1 diabetes. The whole isolated RNA underwent reverse transcription, so sequencing captured expressed TCRB transcripts. TCRdb's table, derived via immunoSEQ multiplex PCR, lists solely in-frame clones and lacks some. The sample lists around 710,000 clones, over 10% occurring once. This CDR3 is built from 13 residues. The germline V gene encodes CDR1 SGDLS and CDR2 YYNGEE. V gave up 4 bases and J gave up 1 base, with 8 bases separating them. Overall study findings and caveats: Still unanswered here is whether HLA type influences TCRB rearrangement. Shorter TCRB CDR3s, moderately but significantly so, marked every one of the four CD4+ subsets in Type 1 diabetes patients.

Of note for this clone: Its antigen is not identified.

This sequence joins TRBV9 and TRBJ1-1; D gene ambiguous. Sequencing was performed on naive CD4+ T cells from blood. The TCR comes from a man aged 25-45 years with type 1 diabetes. In DNA form, the CDR3 reads TGTGCCAGCAGCTTCCACGGGAACACTGAAGCTTTCTTT. This codes for CASSFHGNTEAFF.